This T cell receptor beta chain was captured in a study of identical twins. TCRdb reprocessed the 5' RACE reads with MiXCR, giving one entry per CDR3 protein. This table has 350,000 to 500,000 distinct CDR3 sequences, around 20% appearing once. Sequencing used naive T cells sorted from blood. The clonotype was recovered from a man aged 50-59 years in good health.

The CDR3 nucleotides are TGTGCCAGCAGTAAGCGCTACGAGCAGTACTTC. Translated: CASSKRYEQYF. The chain couples TRBV6-2 or TRBV6-3 to TRBJ2-7; D is unclear. The germline V gene encodes CDR1 MNHEY and CDR2 SVGEGT. V gave up 5 bases and J gave up 3 bases, with 5 bases separating them. The CDR3 is 11 residues long.